This T cell receptor beta chain emerged from a study of shared clonotypes between healthy human individuals. As originally analysed: ImmunoSEQ junction-only sequences lacked quality scores, so their filtering differed. Using immunoSEQ multiplex PCR, the repertoire was profiled, and TCRdb retains in-frame clones only, with some absent. That table is the source of V, J and clone size, and D and trimming were worked out from the DNA. Among under 850,000 clones, 92% were seen once, and the ten largest hold approximately 25%. Naive CD8 cells, CD45RO-negative and positively selected for CCR7, excluded terminally differentiated effector memory CD45RA+ cells. Trimming cost V 5 bases and J 5 bases; bases outside gene matches: 3. CDR3 size: 12 residues. Germline V lookup: CDR1 SEHNR, CDR2 FQNEAQ (reference sequence). Notes on this clone: As yet, its antigen is unknown.

Study outcomes and limitations: Donor scarcity curtailed the genetic and exposure-history diversity represented herein.

This clonotype was obtained from a man aged 30-40 years in good health. The rearrangement links TRBV7-9 to TRBJ2-7; 7 nucleotides align to TRBD2. Sample: naive CD8+ T cells sorted from blood. DNA of the CDR3: TGTGCCAGCAGCCGGGGGGACCACGAGCAGTACTTC. Translation gives CASSRGDHEQYF.